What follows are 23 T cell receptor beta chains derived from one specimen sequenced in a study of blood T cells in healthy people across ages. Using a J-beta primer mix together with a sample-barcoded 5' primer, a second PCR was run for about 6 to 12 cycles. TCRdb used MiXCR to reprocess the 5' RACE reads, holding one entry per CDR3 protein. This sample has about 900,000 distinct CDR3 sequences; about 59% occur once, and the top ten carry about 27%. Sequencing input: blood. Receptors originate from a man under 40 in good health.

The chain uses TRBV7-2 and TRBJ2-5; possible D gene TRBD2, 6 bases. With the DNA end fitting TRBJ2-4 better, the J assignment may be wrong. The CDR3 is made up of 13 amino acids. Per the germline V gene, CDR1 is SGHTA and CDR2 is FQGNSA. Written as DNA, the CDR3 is TGTGCCAGCAGCGTAGGAGGGAACGACATTCAGTACTTC. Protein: CASSVGGNDIQYF.

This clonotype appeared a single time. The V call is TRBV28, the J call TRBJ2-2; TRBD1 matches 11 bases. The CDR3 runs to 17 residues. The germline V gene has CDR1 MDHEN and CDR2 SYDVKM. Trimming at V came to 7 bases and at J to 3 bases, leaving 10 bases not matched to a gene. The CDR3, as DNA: TGTGCCAGCACCCAACCGAGGACAGGGGGCGACACCGGGGAGCTGTTTTTT. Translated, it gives CASTQPRTGGDTGELFF.

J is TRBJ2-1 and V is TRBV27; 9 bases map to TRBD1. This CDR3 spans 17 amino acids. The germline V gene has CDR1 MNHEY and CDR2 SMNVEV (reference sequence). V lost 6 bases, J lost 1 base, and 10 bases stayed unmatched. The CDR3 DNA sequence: TGTGCCAGCAGCTCTTCCCCGGGACAGGGTTCCTACAATGAGCAGTTCTTC. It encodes CASSSSPGQGSYNEQFF.

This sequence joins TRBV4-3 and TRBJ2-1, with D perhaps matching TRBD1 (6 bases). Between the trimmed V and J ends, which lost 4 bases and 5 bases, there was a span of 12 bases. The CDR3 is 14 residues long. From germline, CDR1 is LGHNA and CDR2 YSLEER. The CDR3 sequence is CASSLEDSDNEQFF. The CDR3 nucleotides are TGCGCCAGCAGCCTGGAGGACAGTGACAATGAGCAGTTCTTC.

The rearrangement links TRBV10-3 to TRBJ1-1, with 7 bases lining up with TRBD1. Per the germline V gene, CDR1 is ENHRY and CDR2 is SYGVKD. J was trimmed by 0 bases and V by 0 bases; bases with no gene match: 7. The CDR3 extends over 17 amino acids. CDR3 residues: CAISESRRTGMNTEAFF. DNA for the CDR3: TGTGCCATCAGTGAGTCTAGGAGGACAGGTATGAACACTGAAGCTTTCTTT.

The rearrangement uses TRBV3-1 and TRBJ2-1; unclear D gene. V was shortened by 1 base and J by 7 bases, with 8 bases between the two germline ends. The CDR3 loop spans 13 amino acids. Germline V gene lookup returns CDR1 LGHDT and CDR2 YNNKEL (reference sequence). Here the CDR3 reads CASSQAKGNEQFF. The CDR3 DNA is TGTGCCAGCAGCCAAGCTAAAGGGAATGAGCAGTTCTTC.

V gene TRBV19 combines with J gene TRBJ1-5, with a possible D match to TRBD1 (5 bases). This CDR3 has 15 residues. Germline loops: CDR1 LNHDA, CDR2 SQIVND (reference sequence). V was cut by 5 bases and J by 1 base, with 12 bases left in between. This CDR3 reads CASSLEGPSNQPQHF. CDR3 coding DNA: TGTGCCAGTAGTCTCGAGGGACCGAGCAATCAGCCCCAGCATTTT.

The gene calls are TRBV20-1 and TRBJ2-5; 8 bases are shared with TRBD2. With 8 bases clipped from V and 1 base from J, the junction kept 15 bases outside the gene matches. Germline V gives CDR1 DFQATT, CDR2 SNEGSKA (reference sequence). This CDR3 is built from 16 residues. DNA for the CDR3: TGCAGTACGATCAGCAGCGGGGGCGTTCTCCAAGAGACCCAGTACTTC. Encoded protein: CSTISSGGVLQETQYF.

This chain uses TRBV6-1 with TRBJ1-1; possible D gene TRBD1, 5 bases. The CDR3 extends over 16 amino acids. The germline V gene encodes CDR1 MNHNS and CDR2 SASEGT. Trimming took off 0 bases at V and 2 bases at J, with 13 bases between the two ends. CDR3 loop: CASSEAVGALNTEAFF. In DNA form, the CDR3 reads TGTGCCAGCAGTGAAGCGGTAGGGGCGCTTAACACTGAAGCTTTCTTT.

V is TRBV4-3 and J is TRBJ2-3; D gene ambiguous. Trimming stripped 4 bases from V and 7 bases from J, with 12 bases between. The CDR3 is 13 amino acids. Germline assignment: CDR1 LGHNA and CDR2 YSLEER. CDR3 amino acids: CASSPLIGNTQYF. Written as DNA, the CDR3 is TGCGCCAGCAGCCCGTTGATTGGAAATACGCAGTATTTT.

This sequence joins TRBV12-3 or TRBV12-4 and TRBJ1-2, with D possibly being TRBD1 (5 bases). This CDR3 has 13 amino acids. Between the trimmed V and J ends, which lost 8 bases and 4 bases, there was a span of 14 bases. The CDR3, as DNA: TGTGCCAGCCCTCAGAGGACACCCTATGGCTACACCTTC. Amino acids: CASPQRTPYGYTF.

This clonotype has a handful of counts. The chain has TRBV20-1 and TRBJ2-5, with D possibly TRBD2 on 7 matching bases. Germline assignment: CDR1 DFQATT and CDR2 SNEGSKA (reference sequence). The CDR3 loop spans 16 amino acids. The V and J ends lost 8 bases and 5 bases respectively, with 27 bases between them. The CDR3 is CSCVPVRGGPQETQYF. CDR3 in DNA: TGCAGTTGCGTGCCAGTGAGGGGGGGGCCCCAGGAGACCCAGTACTTC.

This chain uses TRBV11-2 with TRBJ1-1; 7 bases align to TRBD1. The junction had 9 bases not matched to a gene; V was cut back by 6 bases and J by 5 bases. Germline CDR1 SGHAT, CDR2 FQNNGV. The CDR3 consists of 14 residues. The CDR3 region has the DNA TGTGCCAGCAGACCAAGGGACAGTGGGACTGAAGCTTTCTTT. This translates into CASRPRDSGTEAFF.

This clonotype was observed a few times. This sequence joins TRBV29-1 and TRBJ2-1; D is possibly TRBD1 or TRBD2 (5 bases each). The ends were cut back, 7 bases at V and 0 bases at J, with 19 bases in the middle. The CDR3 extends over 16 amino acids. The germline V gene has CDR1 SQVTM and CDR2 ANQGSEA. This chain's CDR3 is CSARGESGTSYNEQFF. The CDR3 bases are TGCAGCGCTAGGGGTGAGAGCGGCACCTCCTACAATGAGCAGTTCTTC.

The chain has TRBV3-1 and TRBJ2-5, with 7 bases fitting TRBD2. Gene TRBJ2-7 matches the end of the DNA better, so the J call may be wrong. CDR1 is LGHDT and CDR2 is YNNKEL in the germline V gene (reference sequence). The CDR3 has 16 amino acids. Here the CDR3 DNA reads TGTGCCAGCAGCCAACAAGGACTAGTCCACTTCTACGAGCAGTACTTC. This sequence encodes CASSQQGLVHFYEQYF.

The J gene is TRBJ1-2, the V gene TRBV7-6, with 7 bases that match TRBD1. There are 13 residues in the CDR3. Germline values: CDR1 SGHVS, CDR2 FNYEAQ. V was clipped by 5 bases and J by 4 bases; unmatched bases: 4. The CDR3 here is CASSPTGVYGYTF. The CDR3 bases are TGTGCCAGCAGCCCTACAGGGGTCTATGGCTACACCTTC.

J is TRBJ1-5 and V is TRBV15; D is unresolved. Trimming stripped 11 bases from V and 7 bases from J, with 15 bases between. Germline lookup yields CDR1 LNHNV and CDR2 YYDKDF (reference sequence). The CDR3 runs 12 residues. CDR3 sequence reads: CASGPTGQPQHF. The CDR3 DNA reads TGTGCCTCTGGGCCCACGGGCCAGCCCCAGCATTTT.

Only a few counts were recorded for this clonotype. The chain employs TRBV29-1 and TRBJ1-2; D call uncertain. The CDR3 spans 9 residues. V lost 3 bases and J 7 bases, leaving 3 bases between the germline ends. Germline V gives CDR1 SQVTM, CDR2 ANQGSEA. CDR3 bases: TGCAGCGTTGACGTTGGCTACACCTTC. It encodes CSVDVGYTF.

DNA for the CDR3: TGCGCCAGCAGCCCTGGTGGGGCGGCGACAGATACGCAGTATTTT. It yields the protein CASSPGGAATDTQYF. This chain connects TRBV4-1 to TRBJ2-3; D possibly corresponds to TRBD1 (5 bases). With 4 bases removed from V and 3 bases from J, the gap between germline ends came to 14 bases. Looked up from germline, CDR1 is MGHRA and CDR2 is YSYEKL. The CDR3 runs 15 residues.

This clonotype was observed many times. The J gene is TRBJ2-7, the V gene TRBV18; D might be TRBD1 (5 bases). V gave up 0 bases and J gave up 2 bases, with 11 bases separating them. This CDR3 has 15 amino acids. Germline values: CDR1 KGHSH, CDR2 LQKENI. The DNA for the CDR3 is TGTGCCAGCTCACCACCAGGGGTAGGGACCTACGAGCAGTACTTC. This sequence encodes CASSPPGVGTYEQYF.

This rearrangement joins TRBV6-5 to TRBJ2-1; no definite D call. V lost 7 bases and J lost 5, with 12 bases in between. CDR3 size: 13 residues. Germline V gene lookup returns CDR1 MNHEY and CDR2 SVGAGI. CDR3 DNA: TGTGCCAGCACGGGTCCTCCCAACAATGAGCAGTTCTTC. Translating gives CASTGPPNNEQFF.

The CDR3 DNA is TGTGCCAGCAGCTTAGACCTACTAGCGGGGGTCTACAATGAGCAGTTCTTC. Its translation: CASSLDLLAGVYNEQFF. J is TRBJ2-1 and V is TRBV11-2; TRBD2 aligns across 11 bases. CDR3 length: 17 amino acids. Germline V gives CDR1 SGHAT, CDR2 FQNNGV. V lost 0 bases and J lost 3; bases outside the gene matches: 4.

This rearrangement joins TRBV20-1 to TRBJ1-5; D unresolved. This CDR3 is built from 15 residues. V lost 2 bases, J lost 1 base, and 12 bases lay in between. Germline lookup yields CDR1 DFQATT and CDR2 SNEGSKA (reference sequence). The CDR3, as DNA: TGCAGTGCTAGACTTTCGGGTCGGAGCAATCAGCCCCAGCATTTT. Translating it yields CSARLSGRSNQPQHF.